This T cell receptor (beta chain) comes out of a study of response to subunit inactivated influenza vaccine. Study findings and constraints: That few new T cells are recruited by each seasonal influenza vaccination was the authors' suggestion.

Germline V gives CDR1 SEHNR, CDR2 FQNEAQ (reference sequence). This CDR3 region has 13 residues. Between the trimmed V and J ends, which lost 3 bases and 5 bases, there was a span of 9 bases. TCRdb independently ran MiXCR on the RT-PCR reads; one entry per CDR3 protein. In the table there are about 650,000 distinct CDR3 sequences, less than 15% of which are singletons. This clonotype showed up just a few times. What it binds is not known. The clonotype comes from a middle-aged man who received an inactivated influenza vaccine. The rearrangement joins TRBV7-9 to TRBJ2-3; D ambiguous. The source material was PBMCs from blood, sampled 14 to 15 days before vaccination. The CDR3 DNA sequence: TGTGCCAGCAGCTTTAATCTGGTAGATACGCAGTATTTT. It translates to CASSFNLVDTQYF.